This paragraph covers one TCR beta chain sequence. Its antigen is unidentified. The record originates from a study of T cells in Graves' hyperthyroidism and ophthalmopathy. Study results and caveats: Blood also carried most thyroid clonotypes expanded above 0.001.

Patients were excluded for uncontrolled infection, other autoimmune disease, pregnancy or lactation. Amplified regions were TCR beta CDR3 sequences from RNA transcripts. During a first-round RT-PCR of the TCR CDR3, the HTBI primer set was used. TCRdb called the multiplex PCR reads again in MiXCR, with one record for every CDR3 protein. This table holds 450,000 to 650,000 distinct CDR3 sequences, 13% to 15% found once. Input material: blood. The sequence derives from a woman aged 18-30 years with Graves' ophthalmopathy.

CDR3 nucleotide sequence: TGTGCCAGCAGCCAACCGCTAGGGGGGCAGTTCTTC. Its protein is CASSQPLGGQFF. The V gene is TRBV3-1, the J gene TRBJ2-1; the D gene is possibly TRBD1 (6 bases). Germline V gene lookup returns CDR1 LGHDT and CDR2 YNNKEL (reference sequence). V lost 2 bases and J lost 12, with 11 bases in between. The CDR3 length is 12 residues.